This passage covers 3 T cell receptor beta chains from one sample sequenced in a study of regulatory T cells in long-lasting Graves disease. In building TCR beta libraries, iRepertoire HTBI primers were used together with Arm-PCR of CDR3 regions. TCRdb re-called the multiplex PCR reads through MiXCR, storing one row per CDR3 protein. This table has just over 600,000 distinct CDR3 sequences, 16% appearing once. As for time point: newly diagnosed GD, antithyroid drugs for less than 3 months. PBMC RNA served as the TCR library source. The same data also went into a second study, on T cells in Graves' hyperthyroidism and ophthalmopathy.

The input for sequencing was peripheral blood mononuclear cells (PBMCs), taken at new diagnosis, from a patient treated with antithyroid drugs. Receptors originate from a woman aged 25 to 39 with Graves disease.

The rearrangement links TRBV19 to TRBJ1-2, with D possibly matching TRBD1 (6 bases). This CDR3 spans 15 amino acids. Germline V lookup: CDR1 LNHDA, CDR2 SQIVND (reference sequence). Trimming shortened V by 5 bases and J by 4 bases, and 17 bases separated the two germline ends. The CDR3, as DNA: TGTGCCAGTAGTTGGCCCTCGGGGGCGGGCTATGGCTACACCTTC. Amino acid sequence: CASSWPSGAGYGYTF. The full variable domain, with the rest looked up from reference TRBV19 and TRBJ1-2, is DGGITQSPKYLFRKEGQNVTLSCEQNLNHDAMYWYRQDPGQGLRLIYYSQIVNDFQKGDIAEGYSVSREKKESFPLTVTSAQKNPTAFYLCASSWPSGAGYGYTFGSGTRLTVV.

This clonotype was recorded at least ten times. This chain joins TRBV7-8 and TRBJ1-2, with 7 bases fitting TRBD1. CDR3 length: 14 residues. From germline, CDR1 is SGHVS and CDR2 FQNEAQ. Germline trimming cut 5 bases from V and 6 bases from J; bases unmatched to any gene: 9. In nucleotides, the CDR3 is TGTGCCAGCAGCCCCCGACAGGGAAGTGATGGCTACACCTTC. Encoded protein: CASSPRQGSDGYTF. Variable domain in full (rest from reference TRBV7-8 and TRBJ1-2): GAGVSQSPRYKVAKRGQDVALRCDPISGHVSLFWYQQALGQGPEFLTYFQNEAQLDKSGLPSDRFFAERPEGSVSTLKIQRTQQEDSAVYLCASSPRQGSDGYTFGSGTRLTVV.

This clonotype appeared many times. The rearrangement links TRBV12-3 or TRBV12-4 to TRBJ2-1; D gene unclear. The V end was cut by 2 bases, the J end by 6 bases, with 14 bases between. The CDR3 loop spans 15 amino acids. This chain's CDR3 is CASSLTVGYGNEQFF. In DNA form, the CDR3 reads TGTGCCAGCAGTTTAACGGTGGGGTATGGCAATGAGCAGTTCTTC.